What follows are 30 T cell receptor beta chains derived from one specimen sequenced in a study of beta chain features in type 1 diabetes. As every portion of the isolated RNA was reverse transcribed, the sequencing read expressed TCRB transcripts. Generated by immunoSEQ multiplex PCR, the TCRdb table keeps only in-frame clones and is missing some. The profile covers hundreds of thousands of clones, with 68% appearing a single time and almost 0.055% taken by the ten largest. The sequencing sample was made of naive CD4+ T cells from blood. The receptors were gathered from a man aged 25 to 45 in good health.

V is TRBV4-3 and J is TRBJ2-1, with TRBD1 identical over 7 bases. This CDR3 spans 15 amino acids. In germline, CDR1 is LGHNA, CDR2 YSLEER. The V and J ends lost 1 base and 2 bases, in that order; junction bases with no gene match: 2. The CDR3 reads CASSQGTGAYNEQFF. The CDR3 coding sequence is TGCGCCAGCAGCCAAGGTACAGGGGCCTACAATGAGCAGTTCTTC.

This clone occurred once. This rearrangement joins TRBV29-1 to TRBJ1-1; D is unresolved. This CDR3 comprises 13 residues. CDR1 is SQVTM and CDR2 is ANQGSEA in the germline V gene. Trimming left V 6 bases short and J 0 bases short, with 11 bases between. CDR3 in amino acids: CSVGIAMNTEAFF. The DNA for the CDR3 is TGCAGCGTCGGTATTGCAATGAACACTGAAGCTTTCTTT.

J is TRBJ2-7 and V is TRBV25-1; a possible D gene is TRBD2 (5 bases). Germline CDR1 is MGHDK and CDR2 is SYGVNS. The CDR3 length is 13 residues. V lost 2 bases and J 6 bases, leaving 11 bases between the germline ends. The CDR3 protein is CASSERKGSEQYF. The CDR3 region has the DNA TGTGCCAGCAGTGAACGGAAAGGGAGCGAGCAGTACTTC.

This clone was observed a few times. The chain links TRBV15 to TRBJ1-5; 8 bases match TRBD1. V gave up 4 bases and J gave up 6 bases; unmatched junction bases: 8. Germline CDR1 LNHNV, CDR2 YYDKDF (reference sequence). CDR3 length: 15 amino acids. CDR3 nucleotide sequence: TGTGCCACCAGCACCTACAGGGGGGCCGGTCAGCCCCAGCATTTT. Its protein is CATSTYRGAGQPQHF.

The rearrangement joins TRBV30 to TRBJ2-3; 9 bases are a match to TRBD1. The CDR3 runs 15 residues. V lost 2 bases to trimming and J lost 4 bases; unmatched junction nucleotides: 7. The germline gives CDR1 GTSNPN, CDR2 SVGIG (reference sequence). For the CDR3, the DNA is TGTGCCTGGAGTAGAGGACAGGGGCGGGCAGATACGCAGTATTTT. Its translation is CAWSRGQGRADTQYF.

The chain carries TRBV30 and TRBJ2-7; no clear D gene. V was pared by 5 bases and J by 0 bases, with 17 bases between. CDR1 and CDR2 (germline): GTSNPN, SVGIG (reference sequence). The CDR3 spans 15 residues. The CDR3 loop is CAWDRRLLSSYEQYF. Written as DNA, the CDR3 is TGTGCCTGGGATCGGAGACTTCTCAGCTCCTACGAGCAGTACTTC.

CDR3 sequence reads: CSVEELDPRRYTF. The CDR3 coding sequence is TGCAGCGTTGAAGAATTGGATCCCCGAAGGTACACCTTC. The rearrangement joins TRBV29-1 to TRBJ1-2; D is undetermined. There are 13 residues in the CDR3. Per germline, CDR1 SQVTM and CDR2 ANQGSEA. V was cut by 0 bases and J by 11 bases, with 16 bases left in between. The full variable domain, completed using reference TRBV29-1 and TRBJ1-2, is SAVISQKPSRDICQRGTSLTIQCQVDSQVTMMFWYRQQPGQSLTLIATANQGSEATYESGFVIDKFPISRPNLTFSTLTVSNMSPEDSSIYLCSVEELDPRRYTFGSGTRLTVV.

The chain is built from TRBV7-9 and TRBJ2-7; D possibly corresponds to TRBD1 (6 bases). V was pared by 1 base and J by 4 bases, with 11 bases between. The CDR3 sequence is 14 residues long. Germline-derived CDR1 and CDR2 are SEHNR and FQNEAQ (reference sequence). The CDR3 DNA is TGTGCCAGCAGCTTAGATACAGGGAAGTACGAGCAGTACTTC. Its protein product is CASSLDTGKYEQYF.

This clone was seen more than once but under ten times. The DNA of the CDR3 is TGTGCCACCAGCAGTGTAGCGGGAGGCCTGAACACCGGGGAGCTGTTTTTT. This translates into CATSSVAGGLNTGELFF. The chain couples TRBV15 to TRBJ2-2, with TRBD2 matching over 10 bases. The germline CDR1 and CDR2 sequences are LNHNV and YYDKDF (reference sequence). CDR3 length equals 17 residues. V dropped 3 bases and J dropped 1; count of bases not matched to a gene: 5.

This clone was seen only a few times. This same CDR3 is encoded by further DNA sequences in the sample. The J gene is TRBJ2-1, the V gene TRBV5-1; D gene ambiguous. Germline loops: CDR1 SGHRS, CDR2 YFSETQ. V lost 0 bases, J lost 1 base, and 8 bases lay in between. The CDR3 runs 15 residues. In nucleotides, the CDR3 is TGCGCCAGCAGCTTGGAGGGCGCTTCCTACAATGAGCAGTTCTTC. It yields the protein CASSLEGASYNEQFF. Using reference TRBV5-1 and TRBJ2-1 for the parts outside the CDR3, the full variable domain is KAGVTQTPRYLIKTRGQQVTLSCSPISGHRSVSWYQQTPGQGLQFLFEYFSETQRNKGNFPGRFSGRQFSNSRSEMNVSTLELGDSALYLCASSLEGASYNEQFFGPGTRLTVL.

This chain uses TRBV30 with TRBJ1-5; perhaps TRBD1 as D (5 bases). Germline loops: CDR1 GTSNPN, CDR2 SVGIG (reference sequence). The CDR3 is 14 residues long. The V end lost 1 base, the J end lost 11 bases, and 18 bases lay between the germline ends. CDR3 DNA sequence: TGTGCCTGGAGTGGGGACTCCCATAGTGGGTCCCAGCATTTT. It encodes CAWSGDSHSGSQHF. Drawing the rest from reference TRBV30 and TRBJ1-5, the complete variable domain is SQTIHQWPATLVQPVGSPLSLECTVEGTSNPNLYWYRQAAGRGLQLLFYSVGIGQISSEVPQNLSASRPQDRQFILSSKKLLLSDSGFYLCAWSGDSHSGSQHFGDGTRLSIL.

V is TRBV4-1 and J is TRBJ2-3; D not resolved. Looked up from germline, CDR1 is MGHRA and CDR2 is YSYEKL. V was clipped by 3 bases and J by 6 bases, with 7 bases between them. CDR3 length: 12 residues. CDR3 nucleotides: TGCGCCAGCAGCCAGACTGCGGATACGCAGTATTTT. The encoded protein is CASSQTADTQYF.

The CDR3 region has the DNA TGTGCCAGCAGCTTAGTGGTCCCGGGAGGGAACACTGAAGCTTTCTTT. Translation gives CASSLVVPGGNTEAFF. The chain carries TRBV7-8 and TRBJ1-1, with D uncertain. Germline CDR1 and CDR2: SGHVS and FQNEAQ. CDR3 length equals 16 residues. The ends were cut back, 1 base at V and 1 base at J, with 13 bases in the middle.

This clone is a singleton in its sample. The CDR3 DNA follows: TGTGCCAGCAGCTTGCGGCAGGGGAAAGAGACCCAGTACTTC. It yields the protein CASSLRQGKETQYF. This sequence joins TRBV5-6 and TRBJ2-5, with a weak D call TRBD1 (6 bases). Germline values: CDR1 SGHDT, CDR2 YYEEEE. The V end lost 1 base, the J end lost 3 bases, and 10 bases lay between the germline ends. The CDR3 is made up of 14 amino acids.

This clone appeared a few times. The gene calls are TRBV30 and TRBJ2-1; D is unclear. Germline CDR1 GTSNPN, CDR2 SVGIG (reference sequence). This CDR3 region has 13 residues. Written as DNA, the CDR3 is TGTGCTGCAGTCCTCCAAACCTACAATGAGCAGTTCTTC. Its protein is CAAVLQTYNEQFF.

The chain joins TRBV30 to TRBJ1-1; 9 bases fit TRBD1. There are 14 residues in the CDR3. Germline lookup yields CDR1 GTSNPN and CDR2 SVGIG (reference sequence). V gave up 2 bases and J gave up 5 bases; unmatched junction bases: 6. Written as DNA, the CDR3 is TGTGCCTGGAGTAGGGGACAGGGAGGGACTGAAGCTTTCTTT. Its protein product is CAWSRGQGGTEAFF.

The V gene is TRBV9, the J gene TRBJ2-1; D might be TRBD2 (5 bases). The germline gives CDR1 SGDLS, CDR2 YYNGEE. The CDR3 totals 14 residues. The V end was cut by 2 bases, the J end by 9 bases, with 15 bases between. In DNA, the CDR3 is TGTGCCAGCAGCGTTACTAGTAAAGGAAGTGAGCAGTTCTTC. This gives the protein CASSVTSKGSEQFF.

The V and J genes are TRBV5-4 and TRBJ2-1; TRBD1 aligns across 8 bases. Per germline, CDR1 SGHNT and CDR2 YYREEE (reference sequence). V lost 0 bases, J lost 3 bases, and 2 bases stayed unmatched. The CDR3 covers 15 residues. The CDR3 DNA is TGTGCCAGCAGCTTGGTAGGACAGGGCTACAATGAGCAGTTCTTC. Its translation: CASSLVGQGYNEQFF.

The chain couples TRBV10-2 to TRBJ2-4, with 7 bases identical to TRBD1. The V gene end was trimmed by 0 bases and the J gene end by 6 bases; junction bases not matched to a gene: 5. Per the germline V gene, CDR1 is WSHSY and CDR2 is SAAADI. CDR3 length: 15 residues. The CDR3: CASSESTGQSNIQYF. CDR3 DNA sequence: TGCGCCAGCAGTGAGTCGACGGGACAGTCAAACATTCAGTACTTC.

The CDR3 region is CASSPFRTSGDTQYF. Written as DNA, the CDR3 is TGCGCCAGCAGCCCCTTCCGGACTAGCGGGGATACGCAGTATTTT. This sequence joins TRBV4-3 and TRBJ2-3; 11 nucleotides line up with TRBD2. Trimming at V came to 4 bases and at J to 6 bases, leaving 6 bases not matched to a gene. The CDR3 is 15 residues long. In germline, CDR1 is LGHNA, CDR2 YSLEER.

The chain carries TRBV7-9 and TRBJ1-1; D unresolved. V gave up 5 bases and J gave up 0 bases, with 10 bases separating them. Germline V gene data show CDR1 as SEHNR and CDR2 as FQNEAQ (reference sequence). The CDR3 is 14 residues long. In nucleotides, the CDR3 is TGTGCCAGCAGCCGCGACATCATGAACACTGAAGCTTTCTTT. Its translation: CASSRDIMNTEAFF.

This chain uses TRBV18 with TRBJ1-1; no clear D gene. CDR1 and CDR2 (germline): KGHSH, LQKENI. The CDR3 runs 13 residues. V gave up 5 bases and J gave up 6 bases, with 13 bases separating them. For the CDR3, the DNA is TGTGCCAGCTCAGGGATGGAACGGGCTGAAGCTTTCTTT. It yields the protein CASSGMERAEAFF. Full variable domain (missing parts from reference TRBV18 and TRBJ1-1): NAGVMQNPRHLVRRRGQEARLRCSPMKGHSHVYWYRQLPEEGLKFMVYLQKENIIDESGMPKERFSAEFPKEGPSILRIQQVVRGDSAAYFCASSGMERAEAFFGQGTRLTVV.

In this sample, this clone turned up a few times. The J gene is TRBJ2-7, the V gene TRBV29-1; weak D call: TRBD1 (5 bases). The CDR3 contains 13 residues. The germline V and J ends were trimmed by 3 bases and 0 bases, with 9 bases remaining between them. Germline assignment: CDR1 SQVTM and CDR2 ANQGSEA. The CDR3 protein is CSVDAGNSYEQYF. As DNA, the CDR3 is TGCAGCGTTGACGCAGGGAACTCCTACGAGCAGTACTTC.

The rearrangement uses TRBV20-1 and TRBJ2-1; weak D call: TRBD2 (6 bases). The CDR3 contains 11 residues. Germline lookup yields CDR1 DFQATT and CDR2 SNEGSKA (reference sequence). The V gene lost 6 bases and the J gene lost 9 bases, with 12 bases spanning the gap. CDR3 in DNA: TGCAGTGCATCTAAGGAGGGTGAGCAGTTCTTC. Protein product: CSASKEGEQFF.

This chain uses TRBV30 with TRBJ2-7; the D gene is possibly TRBD1 (6 bases). Per germline, CDR1 GTSNPN and CDR2 SVGIG (reference sequence). Deletions cut 1 base from V and 6 bases from J, with 10 bases between. The CDR3 is 12 residues long. In DNA, the CDR3 is TGTGCCTGGAGTGCACAGGGATTCGAGCAGTACTTC. The encoded protein is CAWSAQGFEQYF. Together with reference TRBV30 and TRBJ2-7, the CDR3 gives the full variable domain: SQTIHQWPATLVQPVGSPLSLECTVEGTSNPNLYWYRQAAGRGLQLLFYSVGIGQISSEVPQNLSASRPQDRQFILSSKKLLLSDSGFYLCAWSAQGFEQYFGPGTRLTVT.

The rearrangement links TRBV9 to TRBJ1-1; no clear D. This CDR3 region has 14 residues. V was shortened by 0 bases and J by 1 base, with 7 bases between the two germline ends. Germline assignment: CDR1 SGDLS and CDR2 YYNGEE. CDR3 region: CASSVAGENTEAFF. CDR3 coding DNA: TGTGCCAGCAGCGTAGCAGGAGAGAACACTGAAGCTTTCTTT.

The DNA for the CDR3 is TGTGCCAGCAGAGGCGGAGCCTACGAGCAGTACTTC. It is translated as CASRGGAYEQYF. The V gene is TRBV2, the J gene TRBJ2-7, with D uncertain. Germline V gene lookup returns CDR1 SNHLY and CDR2 FYNNEI. The CDR3 has 12 residues. V lost 6 bases to trimming and J lost 2 bases, with 8 bases between them.

This clone was observed a handful of times. CDR3 in amino acids: CSGGLAGGRETQYF. As DNA, the CDR3 is TGCAGCGGGGGACTAGCGGGAGGGAGAGAGACCCAGTACTTC. This chain links TRBV29-1 with TRBJ2-5; 16 bases fit TRBD2. Unmatched junction bases numbered 3, after V lost 7 bases and J lost 4 bases. The germline V gene has CDR1 SQVTM and CDR2 ANQGSEA. This CDR3 is built from 14 residues.

This chain uses TRBV5-1 with TRBJ2-7; D is unresolved. V gave up 1 base and J gave up 1 base, with 12 bases separating them. The CDR3 is 15 amino acids. Germline V gene lookup returns CDR1 SGHRS and CDR2 YFSETQ. CDR3 region: CASSLSGSSSYEQYF. The CDR3 DNA reads TGCGCCAGCAGCTTGTCCGGTAGCTCTTCCTACGAGCAGTACTTC.

The chain links TRBV27 to TRBJ2-7; D is ambiguous. The CDR3 contains 13 residues. Germline lookup yields CDR1 MNHEY and CDR2 SMNVEV (reference sequence). V was trimmed by 3 bases and J by 0 bases, leaving 6 bases between them. CDR3 nucleotides: TGTGCCAGCAGTTTTCAGAGCTCCTACGAGCAGTACTTC. It translates to CASSFQSSYEQYF.